One and the same sample provided the 25 T cell receptor beta chains below, sequenced in a study of blood T cell repertoires in COVID-19. Profiling relied on immunoSEQ multiplex PCR, and the TCRdb table lists in-frame clones only, not all of them. Here the sample spans over 150,000 clones, 87% being singletons. Material: PBMCs or T cells enriched from blood (not recorded which). The receptors were gathered from a woman in her thirties who had recovered from COVID-19.

V is TRBV28 and J is TRBJ2-1, with 14 bases fitting TRBD2. The V segment lost 5 bases and the J segment 10 bases; nucleotides outside the gene matches: 10. Per the germline V gene, CDR1 is MDHEN and CDR2 is SYDVKM. The CDR3 totals 16 residues. In DNA form, the CDR3 reads TGTGCCAGCAGTCCCCCTTCGGGACTAGCGGGAGAGGAGCAGTTCTTC. This gives the protein CASSPPSGLAGEEQFF.

The chain uses TRBV19 and TRBJ2-4, with a tentative D call TRBD2 (6 bases). CDR3 size: 18 residues. Between the trimmed V and J ends, which lost 5 bases and 0 bases, there was a span of 20 bases. CDR1 is LNHDA and CDR2 is SQIVND in the germline V gene (reference sequence). DNA for the CDR3: TGTGCCAGTAGTCCCCGGCTCATAGCGGAGGGAGCCAAAAACATTCAGTACTTC. Residues: CASSPRLIAEGAKNIQYF.

The chain employs TRBV6-5 and TRBJ2-1, with D perhaps TRBD1 (6 bases). Trimming removed 2 bases at V and 7 bases at J, with 12 bases between. This CDR3 region has 14 residues. CDR1 is MNHEY and CDR2 is SVGAGI in the germline V gene. The CDR3 DNA reads TGTGCCAGCAGTTACATCAACAGGGTAAATGAGCAGTTCTTC. Its protein product is CASSYINRVNEQFF.

The V call is TRBV4-1, the J call TRBJ1-1, with D unresolved. The CDR3 is 15 residues long. Germline-derived CDR1 and CDR2 are MGHRA and YSYEKL. V lost 3 bases to trimming and J lost 1 base, with 12 bases between them. The CDR3 nucleotides read TGCGCCAGCAGCCAGGGGAGCGGGGAGAACACTGAAGCTTTCTTT. Translated, it gives CASSQGSGENTEAFF.

V gene TRBV15 combines with J gene TRBJ1-4; D might be TRBD1 (5 bases). Looked up from germline, CDR1 is LNHNV and CDR2 is YYDKDF (reference sequence). The CDR3 covers 16 residues. The ends were cut back, 4 bases at V and 4 bases at J, with 16 bases in the middle. CDR3 region: CATSKSGTASNEKLFF. For the CDR3, the DNA is TGTGCCACCAGCAAATCCGGGACTGCTAGTAATGAAAAACTGTTTTTT.

CDR3 nucleotides: TGTGCCTGGAAGGGGAGGGGCGCTGGCTACACCTTC. This gives the protein CAWKGRGAGYTF. The rearrangement uses TRBV30 and TRBJ1-2, with D possibly matching TRBD1 (5 bases). V dropped 4 bases and J dropped 7 bases, with 13 bases sitting between them. From germline, CDR1 is GTSNPN and CDR2 SVGIG (reference sequence). The CDR3 has 12 amino acids. Variable domain in full (rest from reference TRBV30 and TRBJ1-2): SQTIHQWPATLVQPVGSPLSLECTVEGTSNPNLYWYRQAAGRGLQLLFYSVGIGQISSEVPQNLSASRPQDRQFILSSKKLLLSDSGFYLCAWKGRGAGYTFGSGTRLTVV.

This chain uses TRBV11-1 with TRBJ2-7; a possible D gene is TRBD1 (6 bases). The CDR3 loop spans 15 amino acids. V lost 1 base and J 2 bases, leaving 12 bases between the germline ends. The germline V gene encodes CDR1 SGHAT and CDR2 FQDESV (reference sequence). The CDR3 sequence: CASSLVGRGTYEQYF. CDR3 in DNA: TGTGCCAGCAGCTTAGTTGGAAGGGGGACCTACGAGCAGTACTTC. The entire variable domain, with the rest obtained from reference TRBV11-1 and TRBJ2-7, is as follows: EAEVAQSPRYKITEKSQAVAFWCDPISGHATLYWYRQILGQGPELLVQFQDESVVDDSQLPKDRFSAERLKGVDSTLKIQPAELGDSAMYLCASSLVGRGTYEQYFGPGTRLTVT.

V gene TRBV12-1 combines with J gene TRBJ1-2; the table's D call TRBD1 went unverified against the DNA. TRBV12-1 is annotated as a pseudogene. The CDR3 consists of 16 residues. The CDR3 bases are TGTGCCAGCAGCTTTGGCCTCCGGGACAGGGATGATGGCTACACCTTC. The encoded protein is CASSFGLRDRDDGYTF.

In DNA form, the CDR3 reads TGTGCCAGTAGTGCTCGGACAGGGGCCGGCTACACCTTC. As protein: CASSARTGAGYTF. V and J are TRBV19 and TRBJ1-2; 9 nucleotides align to TRBD1. Germline CDR1 LNHDA, CDR2 SQIVND (reference sequence). The ends lost 5 bases at V and 8 bases at J; junction bases unmatched: 6. This CDR3 comprises 13 residues.

This clone was picked up a small number of times. V and J are TRBV18 and TRBJ1-6, with 9 positions matching TRBD1. V was clipped by 4 bases and J by 10 bases; unmatched bases: 8. CDR1 is KGHSH, CDR2 LQKENI, per germline. The CDR3 extends over 15 amino acids. The CDR3: CASSRDRAVESPLHF. CDR3 in DNA: TGTGCCAGCTCACGGGACAGGGCCGTTGAGTCACCCCTCCACTTT.

This chain connects TRBV7-2 to TRBJ2-5; TRBD2 agrees at 7 bases. The V and J ends lost 5 bases and 2 bases, in that order; junction bases with no gene match: 5. Germline CDR1 is SGHTA and CDR2 is FQGNSA. This CDR3 has 14 amino acids. Written as DNA, the CDR3 is TGTGCCAGCAGCCTTGGGGGGGGACAAGAGACCCAGTACTTC. Encoded protein: CASSLGGGQETQYF.

V is TRBV5-4 and J is TRBJ1-2; no definite D call. The V end was cut by 2 bases, the J end by 3 bases, with 8 bases between. Germline V gene lookup returns CDR1 SGHNT and CDR2 YYREEE (reference sequence). The CDR3 contains 13 residues. CDR3 protein: CASSLSQDYGYTF. CDR3 coding DNA: TGTGCCAGCAGCTTATCCCAGGACTATGGCTACACCTTC.

This clone was observed once. The chain couples TRBV5-1 to TRBJ1-2, with 10 bases aligning to TRBD1. The germline gives CDR1 SGHRS, CDR2 YFSETQ. J gave up 6 bases and V 3 bases, and 8 bases lay outside the gene matches. The CDR3 sequence is 15 residues long. The CDR3 protein is CASSSAGTGEDGYTF. CDR3 DNA: TGCGCCAGCAGCTCGGCCGGGACAGGGGAGGATGGCTACACCTTC.

The chain links TRBV10-2 to TRBJ1-3; TRBD1 matches 8 bases. With 3 bases clipped from V and 6 bases from J, the junction kept 4 bases outside the gene matches. The germline V gene has CDR1 WSHSY and CDR2 SAAADI. The CDR3 contains 14 residues. CDR3 nucleotides: TGCGCCAGCAGTGATTCAGGGGGCACAAACACCATATATTTT. It encodes CASSDSGGTNTIYF.

The genes are TRBV4-2 and TRBJ2-2, with 12 positions matching TRBD2. The ends lost 0 bases at V and 5 bases at J; junction bases unmatched: 4. The CDR3 has 17 residues. Germline values: CDR1 LGHNA, CDR2 YNFKEQ. The CDR3, as DNA: TGTGCCAGCAGCCAAGAGCTAGCGGGAGGGATGACCGGGGAGCTGTTTTTT. Protein sequence: CASSQELAGGMTGELFF.

The chain has TRBV6-6 and TRBJ1-4; 7 bases agree with TRBD1. In germline, CDR1 is MNHNY, CDR2 SVGAGI (reference sequence). V dropped 7 bases and J dropped 11; count of bases not matched to a gene: 19. The CDR3 covers 16 residues. The CDR3 sequence: CASTHRGGDSQGKLFF. The DNA of the CDR3 is TGTGCCAGCACCCATCGCGGGGGGGACAGTCAGGGGAAACTGTTTTTT.

This clone was counted only a few times. The chain links TRBV23-1 to TRBJ1-5; 8 nucleotides line up with TRBD1. Being an ORF, TRBV23-1 has a function that is uncertain. The CDR3 extends over 16 amino acids. The V gene end was trimmed by 4 bases and the J gene end by 0 bases; junction bases not matched to a gene: 5. CDR3 amino acids: CASSPGTGLSNQPQHF. CDR3 bases: TGCGCCAGCAGTCCAGGGACAGGACTTAGCAATCAGCCCCAGCATTTT.

The chain carries TRBV9 and TRBJ2-6; D might be TRBD1 (5 bases). Germline CDR1 SGDLS, CDR2 YYNGEE. CDR3 size: 18 residues. Trimming removed 3 bases at V and 0 bases at J, with 16 bases between. The CDR3 loop is CASSGDSIDRSGANVLTF. The CDR3 bases are TGTGCCAGCAGCGGAGACAGTATAGACCGCTCTGGGGCCAACGTCCTGACTTTC. Full variable domain (remainder filled in from reference TRBV9 and TRBJ2-6): DSGVTQTPKHLITATGQRVTLRCSPRSGDLSVYWYQQSLDQGLQFLIQYYNGEERAKGNILERFSAQQFPDLHSELNLSSLELGDSALYFCASSGDSIDRSGANVLTFGAGSRLTVL.

This clone was seen only once. The chain's CDR3 is CASSLSGVNEQFF. The CDR3 DNA is TGTGCCAGCAGTTTATCAGGGGTCAATGAGCAGTTCTTC. The V call is TRBV28, the J call TRBJ2-1, with a tentative D call TRBD1 (6 bases). V was cut by 1 base and J by 6 bases, with 7 bases left in between. CDR1 and CDR2 (germline): MDHEN, SYDVKM. The CDR3 runs to 13 residues.

The chain uses TRBV7-7 and TRBJ1-1, with D perhaps TRBD1 (6 bases). Trimming took 5 bases from V and 5 from J, leaving 18 bases between them. CDR3 length: 15 residues. The germline V gene has CDR1 SSHAT and CDR2 FNYEAQ (reference sequence). DNA for the CDR3: TGTGCCAGCAGCGCAATAACAGGGTCAGGGACTGAAGCTTTCTTT. Encoded protein: CASSAITGSGTEAFF.

The chain recombines TRBV5-4 with TRBJ1-4; no clear D gene. The CDR3 contains 14 residues. Trimming left V 0 bases short and J 4 bases short, with 7 bases between. Germline assignment: CDR1 SGHNT and CDR2 YYREEE (reference sequence). CDR3 sequence (DNA): TGTGCCAGCAGCTTGGACCGGGTTAATGAAAAACTGTTTTTT. It yields the protein CASSLDRVNEKLFF. The full variable domain, with the rest looked up from reference TRBV5-4 and TRBJ1-4, is ETGVTQSPTHLIKTRGQQVTLRCSSQSGHNTVSWYQQALGQGPQFIFQYYREEENGRGNFPPRFSGLQFPNYSSELNVNALELDDSALYLCASSLDRVNEKLFFGSGTQLSVL.

The rearrangement uses TRBV7-2 and TRBJ1-1; TRBD1 matches 9 bases. The CDR3 length is 14 residues. Germline V CDR1 and CDR2: SGHTA, FQGNSA. Trimming cost V 5 bases and J 5 bases; bases outside gene matches: 6. CDR3 DNA: TGTGCCAGCAGCGGAGACAGGGGGGTAACTGAAGCTTTCTTT. It yields the protein CASSGDRGVTEAFF.

The gene calls are TRBV30 and TRBJ1-2; D is uncertain. V shed 7 bases and J shed 3 bases, with 18 bases lying between them. The CDR3 is made up of 14 amino acids. The germline V gene encodes CDR1 GTSNPN and CDR2 SVGIG (reference sequence). The CDR3 is CASFGDGLDYGYTF. In DNA form, the CDR3 reads TGTGCCTCTTTCGGTGATGGGCTGGACTATGGCTACACCTTC.

The CDR3 DNA is TGTGCCAGTAGTTCCCCGGAGGTCCCTAATGAAAAACTGTTTTTT. Amino acids: CASSSPEVPNEKLFF. The genes are TRBV19 and TRBJ1-4; the D is unclear. Trimming pared 5 bases from V and 3 bases from J, leaving 13 bases between. CDR1 LNHDA and CDR2 SQIVND come from the germline V gene (reference sequence). This CDR3 spans 15 amino acids.

The V gene is TRBV9, the J gene TRBJ2-2, with TRBD1 matching over 7 bases. This CDR3 has 18 amino acids. Looked up from germline, CDR1 is SGDLS and CDR2 is YYNGEE. V lost 0 bases and J lost 1; bases outside the gene matches: 9. CDR3: CASSVGSGGSWNTGELFF. The DNA for the CDR3 is TGTGCCAGCAGCGTAGGGTCAGGGGGAAGTTGGAACACCGGGGAGCTGTTTTTT.